A selection of T cell receptor beta chains follows, all from one sample in a study of PD-L1 blockade in urothelial cancer. Produced via immunoSEQ multiplex PCR; TCRdb's table is partial and in-frame only. The sample records roughly 100,000 clones, over 65% being singletons. The source was PBMCs, collected around atezolizumab (anti-PD-L1) treatment. Every receptor here comes from a man between 70 and 80 years old with urothelial cancer. Both conserved end residues are part of each CDR3. D genes are given only for firm matches. A row's size may be missing; if present it is once, few, many or a size class.

D	size	V	length	J	CDR3	DNA
TRBD2	-	TRBV6-4	15	TRBJ2-3	CASSDLAGGPGTQYF	TGTGCCAGCAGTGACCTAGCGGGAGGGCCTGGTACGCAGTATTTT
TRBD2	-	TRBV5-4	16	TRBJ2-7	CASSATLAGGPKEQYF	TGTGCCAGCAGCGCAACGCTAGCGGGAGGGCCAAAAGAGCAGTACTTC
-	-	TRBV14	13	TRBJ1-2	CASRSQGGSGYTF	TGTGCCAGCAGGAGTCAGGGAGGTAGTGGCTACACCTTC
TRBD1	-	TRBV29-1	15	TRBJ1-1	CSTGQGGRRSTEAFF	TGCAGCACCGGACAGGGGGGGCGTCGGAGCACTGAAGCTTTCTTT
TRBD1	-	TRBV18	15	TRBJ1-1	CASSPWTGGNTEAFF	TGTGCCAGCTCACCCTGGACAGGGGGGAACACTGAAGCTTTCTTT
-	-	TRBV11-2	12	TRBJ1-1	CASSLKRSEAFF	TGTGCCAGCAGCTTGAAGCGGTCTGAAGCTTTCTTT
-	-	TRBV6-5	15	TRBJ2-2	CASRPPQGTTGELFF	TGTGCCAGCAGACCCCCACAGGGAACCACCGGGGAGCTGTTTTTT
-	-	TRBV19	14	TRBJ2-1	CASSRERSYNEQFF	TGTGCCAGTAGCCGGGAGAGGTCCTACAATGAGCAGTTCTTC
-	-	TRBV15	12	TRBJ1-5	CATSRVGQNQHF	TGTGCCACCAGCAGAGTCGGACAGAATCAGCATTTT
-	-	TRBV9	13	TRBJ1-4	CASSGTVNEKLFF	TGTGCCAGCAGCGGGACAGTTAATGAAAAACTGTTTTTT
-	few	TRBV6-6	14	TRBJ1-4	CASSPQTVNEKLFF	TGTGCCAGCAGCCCCCAAACAGTGAATGAAAAACTGTTTTTT
-	-	TRBV5-4	16	TRBJ1-1	CASSPGEARLSSRAFF	TGTGCCAGCAGCCCCGGTGAAGCGCGGTTAAGTTCGAGAGCTTTCTTT
TRBD1	once	TRBV19	17	TRBJ2-1	CASSTRQGPSSYNEQFF	TGTGCCAGTAGTACTAGACAGGGCCCGAGCTCCTACAATGAGCAGTTCTTC
-	-	TRBV6-1	14	TRBJ1-6	CASSSTGENSPLHF	TGTGCCAGCAGTTCGACAGGCGAGAATTCACCCCTCCACTTT
-	-	TRBV14	15	TRBJ2-7	CASSQLGAGAYEQYF	TGTGCCAGCAGCCAACTTGGCGCAGGGGCCTACGAGCAGTACTTC
TRBD1	-	TRBV11-2	15	TRBJ2-2	CASHTGGVGTGELFF	TGTGCCAGTCACACAGGGGGCGTAGGCACCGGGGAGCTGTTTTTT
-	-	TRBV6-5	11	TRBJ1-2	CASTQGWGYTF	TGTGCCAGCACGCAGGGGTGGGGCTACACCTTC
TRBD1	-	TRBV7-8	16	TRBJ2-1	CASTVSDRASNNEQFF	TGTGCCAGCACCGTTTCGGACAGGGCAAGCAACAATGAGCAGTTCTTC
-	once	TRBV29-1	12	TRBJ2-7	CSAGERAYEQYF	TGCAGCGCCGGCGAGCGGGCCTACGAGCAGTACTTC
TRBD1	-	TRBV5-4	14	TRBJ1-2	CASTEDRGNYGYTF	TGTGCCAGCACCGAAGACAGGGGGAACTATGGCTACACCTTC
TRBD1	-	TRBV19	13	TRBJ2-1	CASSRDRGNEQFF	TGTGCCAGTAGTAGGGACAGGGGAAATGAGCAGTTCTTC
TRBD2	few	TRBV9	16	TRBJ2-2	CASSVTSGGATGELFF	TGTGCCAGCAGCGTGACTAGCGGGGGGGCTACCGGGGAGCTGTTTTTT
-	-	TRBV15	17	TRBJ2-1	CATSRDLRGSSYNEQFF	TGTGCCACCAGCAGAGATCTGCGGGGCAGCTCCTACAATGAGCAGTTCTTC
TRBD1	-	TRBV18	16	TRBJ1-4	CASSPQAGGGDEKLFF	TGTGCCAGCTCACCACAGGCAGGGGGCGGTGATGAAAAACTGTTTTTT
-	-	TRBV5-6	13	TRBJ2-7	CASSLGRDYEQYF	TGTGCCAGCAGCTTGGGCAGGGACTACGAGCAGTACTTC
TRBD2	-	TRBV5-4	15	TRBJ2-5	CASSPTSGGAETQYF	TGTGCCAGCAGCCCGACTAGCGGGGGGGCGGAGACCCAGTACTTC
TRBD1	once	TRBV18	16	TRBJ2-1	CASSLLRTGDYNEQFF	TGTGCCAGCTCACTACTCCGGACAGGAGACTACAATGAGCAGTTCTTC
-	-	TRBV28	15	TRBJ2-5	CASSFKGAVQETQYF	TGTGCCAGCAGTTTTAAAGGGGCCGTACAAGAGACCCAGTACTTC
TRBD1	few	TRBV29-1	13	TRBJ1-2	CSVGTGTDYGYTF	TGCAGCGTTGGGACAGGGACCGACTATGGCTACACCTTC
-	-	TRBV15	15	TRBJ1-2	CATSRDSEANYGYTF	TGTGCCACCAGCAGAGACTCAGAAGCTAACTATGGCTACACCTTC
-	-	TRBV7-2	15	TRBJ2-3	CASSPRGSFTDTQYF	TGTGCCAGCAGCCCCCGCGGTAGCTTCACAGATACGCAGTATTTT
-	-	TRBV5-6	14	TRBJ1-2	CASTGGSRSGGYTF	TGTGCCAGCACCGGGGGGAGCAGGTCTGGTGGCTACACCTTC
-	-	TRBV5-1	13	TRBJ1-6	CASKTDRDSPLHF	TGCGCCAGTAAGACAGATCGCGATTCACCCCTCCACTTT
TRBD2	-	TRBV5-4	17	TRBJ2-3	CASSEGLAGAPTDTQYF	TGTGCCAGCAGTGAAGGACTAGCGGGGGCCCCCACAGATACGCAGTATTTT
TRBD2	-	TRBV19	18	TRBJ2-2	CASHAWSGSEGGTGELFF	TGTGCCAGTCACGCGTGGAGCGGGAGCGAAGGAGGAACCGGGGAGCTGTTTTTT
TRBD2	-	TRBV4-2	18	TRBJ2-3	CASSQDSILAGGRDTQYF	TGTGCCAGCAGCCAGGATTCCATCCTAGCGGGAGGTCGAGATACGCAGTATTTT
TRBD1	-	TRBV7-2	14	TRBJ1-1	CASSSSGGGTEAFF	TGTGCCAGCAGCTCCTCAGGGGGCGGCACTGAAGCTTTCTTT
TRBD1	-	TRBV29-1	13	TRBJ1-2	CSVSGTALGGYTF	TGCAGCGTTTCCGGGACAGCGTTAGGTGGCTACACCTTC
-	-	TRBV19	13	TRBJ1-2	CASSITGLKGYTF	TGTGCCAGTAGTATTACAGGGCTTAAGGGCTACACCTTC
-	-	TRBV27	13	TRBJ1-5	CASSLYRNQPQHF	TGTGCCAGCAGTTTATACAGGAATCAGCCCCAGCATTTT
-	-	TRBV10-3	14	TRBJ1-2	CAISPGLRIYGYTF	TGTGCCATCAGCCCGGGACTGAGGATCTATGGCTACACCTTC
TRBD1	-	TRBV6-1	14	TRBJ1-2	CASRPTGNAYGYTF	TGTGCCAGCAGACCGACAGGGAACGCCTATGGCTACACCTTC
-	-	TRBV19	14	TRBJ1-4	CASSIAGAGEKLFF	TGTGCCAGTAGTATAGCAGGGGCAGGTGAAAAACTGTTTTTT
TRBD2	once	TRBV7-3	15	TRBJ2-7	CASSLMASGRGEQYF	TGTGCCAGCAGCTTAATGGCTAGCGGGAGAGGCGAGCAGTACTTC
TRBD1	-	TRBV5-1	14	TRBJ1-2	CASSGGQDRYGYTF	TGCGCCAGCAGCGGGGGACAGGACCGCTATGGCTACACCTTC